This T cell receptor (beta chain) was obtained from a study of early T cells in non-severe SARS-CoV-2 infection. Study conclusions and caveats: Matching against VDJdb likely underestimated virus-specific expansions, favoring anti-spike CD8.

Researchers tagged individual cDNA molecules with unique molecular identifiers. TCRdb reanalysed the 5' RACE reads using MiXCR and keeps one entry per CDR3 protein. Of roughly 81,000 distinct CDR3 sequences listed, around 6% were seen once; the top ten hold about 7.8%. V shed 4 bases and J 8 bases; nucleotides not matched to a gene: 10. Germline CDR1 and CDR2: SGHRS and YFSETQ. CDR3 length: 15 residues. A few counts support this clonotype. Antigen unknown. The chain carries TRBV5-1 and TRBJ2-2, with TRBD1 identical over 8 bases. Sample: whole blood. This clonotype originated in an adult who was a healthcare worker with PCR-confirmed SARS-CoV-2 infection or an uninfected control (not recorded which). The CDR3 here is CASSLYGQGGGELFF. The CDR3 DNA follows: TGCGCCAGCAGCCTCTACGGACAGGGCGGTGGGGAGCTGTTTTTT.